This record concerns one T cell receptor beta chain sequence. This record comes from a study of blood T cell repertoires in COVID-19. The CDR3 is 15 amino acids. The V segment lost 4 bases and the J segment 2 bases; nucleotides outside the gene matches: 5. The germline gives CDR1 LNHDA, CDR2 SQIVND (reference sequence). Assay used: immunoSEQ multiplex PCR; TCRdb lists only in-frame clones, some missing. This sample carries approximately 170,000 clones, more than 70% of them seen once, and the ten largest clones take about 10%. Sequenced input: peripheral blood. V gene TRBV19 combines with J gene TRBJ1-5; 7 nucleotides line up with TRBD1. This sequence originates from an elderly woman with active or convalescent COVID-19. The chain's CDR3 is CASSNVDRGNQPQHF. As DNA, the CDR3 is TGTGCCAGTAGTAATGTCGACAGGGGCAATCAGCCCCAGCATTTT.